This T cell receptor (beta chain) is drawn from a study of shared clonotypes between healthy human individuals. General study findings and limits: Generally, estimated richness proved larger in naive subsets than it did in memory subsets.

About this clone itself: Its target is not known.

V lost 4 bases and J lost 4; bases outside the gene matches: 3. The CDR3 sequence is 13 residues long. Germline V CDR1 and CDR2: SNHLY, FYNNEI. Terminally differentiated effector memory CD45RA+ cells were excluded from the naive CD8 cells, which were CD45RO-negative and positively selected for CCR7. The donor cohort consisted entirely of Caucasian adults residing in Nashville, Tennessee. The protocol was immunoSEQ multiplex PCR, while the TCRdb copy is restricted to in-frame clones and leaves out a portion. The sample lists about 580,000 clones, 95% to 98% occurring once. V and J are TRBV2 and TRBJ2-7, with 8 bases lining up with TRBD2. This clonotype was sampled from a man younger than 45 in good health. The source material was naive CD8+ T cells sorted from blood. CDR3 DNA sequence: TGTGCCAGCAGTGGGACTAGCAGTTACGAGCAGTACTTC. Translated: CASSGTSSYEQYF.